This T cell receptor (beta chain) appears in the sequencing data of a study of CD8+ T cells in alopecia areata. Across the whole study: A 6-month off-drug phase came after tofacitinib, which had lasted 6 to 18 months.

Germline assignment: CDR1 SQVTM and CDR2 ANQGSEA. The CDR3 consists of 14 residues. Trimming shortened V by 3 bases and J by 1 base, and 10 bases separated the two germline ends. With regard to this clone: The antigen is undetermined.

Whole-study findings and limits: In scalp and blood during tofacitinib, many expanded lesional clones persisted.

Reverse transcribed after extraction, RNA yielded cDNA as the sequencing template. Method: immunoSEQ multiplex PCR; TCRdb's copy keeps in-frame clones and lacks some. The sample holds roughly 250,000 clones, roughly 60% seen once. The sample's treatment: oral pan-JAK inhibitor, 5-10 mg twice daily. Alopecia areata patients provided lesional scalp punch biopsies and peripheral blood, both collected for the study. The chain couples TRBV29-1 to TRBJ1-3; tentatively, D is TRBD1 (6 bases). The sequence was collected from a human donor with alopecia areata. Source: CD4+ T cells sorted from blood, taken at week 52, from a patient treated with tofacitinib. CDR3 sequence (DNA): TGCAGCGTTGACGCGACAGGTTCTGGAAACACCATATATTTT. It yields the protein CSVDATGSGNTIYF.